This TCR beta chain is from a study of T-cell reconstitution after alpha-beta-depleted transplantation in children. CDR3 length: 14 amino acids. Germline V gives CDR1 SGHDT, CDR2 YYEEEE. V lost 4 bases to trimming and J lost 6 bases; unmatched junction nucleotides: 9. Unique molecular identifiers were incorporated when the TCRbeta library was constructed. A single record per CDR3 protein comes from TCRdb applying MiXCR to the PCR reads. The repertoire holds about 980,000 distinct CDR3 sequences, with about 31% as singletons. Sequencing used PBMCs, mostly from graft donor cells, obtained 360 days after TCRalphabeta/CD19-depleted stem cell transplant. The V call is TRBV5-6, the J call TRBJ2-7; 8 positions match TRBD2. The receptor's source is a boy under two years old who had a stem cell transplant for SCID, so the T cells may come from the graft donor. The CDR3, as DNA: TGTGCCAGCAGCGCGGGACTAGAGGCCCCCGAGCAGTACTTC. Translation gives CASSAGLEAPEQYF.